The rows below give T cell receptor beta chains drawn from one sample of a study of T-cell reconstitution after alpha-beta-depleted transplantation in children. TCRdb recomputed calls from the PCR reads with MiXCR, one row per CDR3 protein. The table shows about 500,000 distinct CDR3 sequences, with about 31% occurring only once. Source: PBMCs from the stem cell graft donor, taken from the stem cell graft. The receptors shown here come from a human donor who donated a stem cell graft to a child with aplastic anemia. Both conserved end residues are part of each CDR3. Fields, in order: CDR3 protein, CDR3 DNA, D gene, clone size, J gene, V gene. A D gene is named only where the DNA matches it firmly. A row's size may be missing; if present it is once, few, many or a size class.

CDR3: CSARDPGRGSNQPQHF
DNA: TGCAGTGCTAGAGATCCCGGGCGGGGGAGCAATCAGCCCCAGCATTTT
D: NA
size: NA
J: TRBJ1-5
V: TRBV20-1

CDR3: CASSPSGYF
DNA: TGTGCCAGCAGCCCCAGCGGGTACTTC
D: NA
size: NA
J: TRBJ2-5
V: TRBV7-8

CDR3: CAFRSGRAVVNNEQFF
DNA: TGTGCCTTTCGTAGCGGGAGGGCCGTCGTGAACAATGAGCAGTTCTTC
D: TRBD2
size: NA
J: TRBJ2-1
V: TRBV30

CDR3: CSASPLAGYNEQFF
DNA: TGCAGCGCGAGCCCGCTAGCGGGTTACAATGAGCAGTTCTTC
D: TRBD2
size: NA
J: TRBJ2-1
V: TRBV29-1

CDR3: CASSQVTGMNTEAFF
DNA: TGTGCCAGCAGCCAAGTAACGGGGATGAACACTGAAGCTTTCTTT
D: NA
size: few
J: TRBJ1-1
V: TRBV4-2

CDR3: CASSLAQYGYTF
DNA: TGTGCCAGCAGCCTCGCTCAGTATGGCTACACCTTC
D: NA
size: NA
J: TRBJ1-2
V: TRBV13

CDR3: CASSLDRPGRSYEQYF
DNA: TGTGCCAGCAGTTTAGATCGTCCAGGGCGCTCCTACGAGCAGTACTTC
D: NA
size: NA
J: TRBJ2-7
V: TRBV27

CDR3: CASSQVLRGNTQYF
DNA: TGCGCCAGCAGCCAAGTGCTCAGGGGAAATACGCAGTATTTT
D: NA
size: NA
J: TRBJ2-3
V: TRBV4-3

CDR3: CASSLGGGDNEQFF
DNA: TGTGCCAGCAGCTTGGGGGGAGGGGACAATGAGCAGTTCTTC
D: TRBD2
size: NA
J: TRBJ2-1
V: TRBV5-4

CDR3: CAISGETTYEQFF
DNA: TGTGCCATCAGTGGGGAGACCACCTATGAGCAGTTCTTC
D: NA
size: NA
J: TRBJ2-1
V: TRBV10-3

CDR3: CATSNDRHYGYTF
DNA: TGTGCCACCAGCAACGACAGGCACTATGGCTACACCTTC
D: NA
size: NA
J: TRBJ1-2
V: TRBV15

CDR3: CSATLGGSDTQYF
DNA: TGCAGCGCTACCCTCGGGGGGTCAGATACGCAGTATTTT
D: TRBD2
size: NA
J: TRBJ2-3
V: TRBV29-1

CDR3: CASSSAGFGNWREQYF
DNA: TGTGCCAGCAGCTCAGCGGGCTTTGGGAACTGGAGAGAGCAGTACTTC
D: NA
size: NA
J: TRBJ2-7
V: TRBV7-6

CDR3: CASSIPRQGANYGYTF
DNA: TGTGCCAGTAGTATTCCGAGACAGGGGGCGAACTATGGCTACACCTTC
D: TRBD1
size: once
J: TRBJ1-2
V: TRBV19

CDR3: CASSPAFGTEGQFF
DNA: TGTGCCAGCAGCCCAGCGTTCGGGACCGAGGGGCAGTTCTTC
D: NA
size: NA
J: TRBJ2-1
V: TRBV7-8

CDR3: CAWTRVSSNEQFF
DNA: TGTGCCTGGACTAGGGTTTCCTCCAATGAGCAGTTCTTC
D: NA
size: NA
J: TRBJ2-1
V: TRBV30

CDR3: CASSYGISGNTIYF
DNA: TGTGCCAGCAGCTACGGGATCTCTGGAAACACCATATATTTT
D: NA
size: NA
J: TRBJ1-3
V: TRBV5-6

CDR3: CSVGGPSGRKTYNEQFF
DNA: TGCAGCGTTGGGGGCCCTAGCGGGAGGAAGACCTACAATGAGCAGTTCTTC
D: TRBD2
size: few
J: TRBJ2-1
V: TRBV29-1

CDR3: CASSLYAGTRAEGEQFF
DNA: TGTGCCAGCAGCTTATACGCCGGGACTCGGGCAGAAGGTGAGCAGTTCTTC
D: NA
size: NA
J: TRBJ2-1
V: TRBV7-2

CDR3: CSASLNGANEKLFF
DNA: TGCAGTGCTAGCCTGAACGGAGCTAATGAAAAACTGTTTTTT
D: NA
size: NA
J: TRBJ1-4
V: TRBV20-1

CDR3: CASSYLGYGELFF
DNA: TGTGCCAGCAGTTACTTGGGGTACGGGGAGCTGTTTTTT
D: NA
size: once
J: TRBJ2-2
V: TRBV6-6

CDR3: CASSLATSGRVDTQYF
DNA: TGTGCCAGCAGCTTAGCGACTAGCGGGAGGGTAGATACGCAGTATTTT
D: TRBD2
size: NA
J: TRBJ2-3
V: TRBV7-2

CDR3: CAISAVYVVVEGARTDTQYF
DNA: TGTGCCATCAGTGCCGTCTACGTGGTCGTTGAGGGGGCCCGCACAGATACGCAGTATTTT
D: TRBD1
size: NA
J: TRBJ2-3
V: TRBV10-3

CDR3: CASSPAVHTEAFF
DNA: TGTGCCAGCAGCCCCGCGGTGCACACTGAAGCTTTCTTT
D: NA
size: few
J: TRBJ1-1
V: TRBV3-1

CDR3: CASSPLQRQETQYF
DNA: TGTGCCAGCAGTCCCCTACAGAGACAAGAGACCCAGTACTTC
D: NA
size: few
J: TRBJ2-5
V: TRBV6-2/TRBV6-3

CDR3: CASSSSDTGTYSYNEQFF
DNA: TGTGCCAGCAGTTCTTCTGACACCGGGACCTACTCCTACAATGAGCAGTTCTTC
D: NA
size: few
J: TRBJ2-1
V: TRBV11-1

CDR3: CASSSGQNQPQHF
DNA: TGTGCCAGCAGTTCCGGACAGAATCAGCCCCAGCATTTT
D: NA
size: few
J: TRBJ1-5
V: TRBV6-2/TRBV6-3

CDR3: CASSPRTGGTEAFF
DNA: TGTGCCAGCAGTCCAAGGACAGGGGGCACTGAAGCTTTCTTT
D: TRBD1
size: many
J: TRBJ1-1
V: TRBV18

CDR3: CASSHTPGQGNSLYNEQFF
DNA: TGCGCCAGCAGCCATACCCCGGGACAGGGTAACTCATTGTACAATGAGCAGTTCTTC
D: TRBD1
size: NA
J: TRBJ2-1
V: TRBV5-1

CDR3: CPSSSLRGSTNEKLFF
DNA: TGTCCCAGCAGCTCGCTCAGGGGGAGTACTAATGAAAAACTGTTTTTT
D: TRBD1
size: once
J: TRBJ1-4
V: TRBV7-1

CDR3: CSAHSGTRNTGELFF
DNA: TGCAGTGCACATTCCGGGACACGAAACACCGGGGAGCTGTTTTTT
D: NA
size: NA
J: TRBJ2-2
V: TRBV20-1

CDR3: CATSREGRNTEAFF
DNA: TGTGCCACCAGCAGAGAGGGCAGGAACACTGAAGCTTTCTTT
D: NA
size: few
J: TRBJ1-1
V: TRBV15

CDR3: CASSFGGRTDTQYF
DNA: TGTGCCAGCAGCTTCGGCGGGAGGACCGATACGCAGTATTTT
D: TRBD2
size: many
J: TRBJ2-3
V: TRBV7-2

CDR3: CASSLVRAYEQYF
DNA: TGTGCCAGCAGCTTAGTCAGGGCGTACGAGCAGTACTTC
D: NA
size: NA
J: TRBJ2-7
V: TRBV7-2

CDR3: CASSLAGRGLTYEQYF
DNA: TGTGCCAGCAGCTTAGCGGGCAGGGGGCTTACCTACGAGCAGTACTTC
D: TRBD1
size: NA
J: TRBJ2-7
V: TRBV7-2

CDR3: CASRTGRIEQFF
DNA: TGTGCCAGCAGAACAGGGCGTATTGAGCAGTTCTTC
D: NA
size: NA
J: TRBJ2-1
V: TRBV6-5